The 3 T cell receptor beta chains reported below all come from one sample, sequenced in a study of cytomegalovirus exposure and HLA in healthy donors. 13 Jbeta primers and 60 Vbeta primers were used for the PCR. Some clones are missing from TCRdb's copy, which holds only in-frame ones; the method was immunoSEQ multiplex PCR. This table has around 190,000 clones, over 75% appearing once. Sequencing was performed on PBMCs. Receptors were obtained from a woman between 45 and 65 years old in good health and CMV-seronegative.

The chain has TRBV13 and TRBJ2-7, with 11 bases aligning to TRBD2. The CDR3 has 16 amino acids. The V segment lost 0 bases and the J segment 4 bases; nucleotides outside the gene matches: 5. The germline V gene encodes CDR1 PRHDT and CDR2 FYEKMQ (reference sequence). The CDR3 DNA follows: TGTGCCAGCAGCTTAGGACTAGCGGGAGAGTCATACGAGCAGTACTTC. Translated: CASSLGLAGESYEQYF.

This clone has just a few counts. The genes are TRBV2 and TRBJ1-1, with 8 bases fitting TRBD1. CDR3 size: 14 residues. Trimming cost V 7 bases and J 0 bases; bases outside gene matches: 4. Germline V gives CDR1 SNHLY, CDR2 FYNNEI. The CDR3 spells CASNTGGMNTEAFF. CDR3 sequence (DNA): TGTGCCAGCAACACAGGGGGAATGAACACTGAAGCTTTCTTT.

This clone occurred a few times. This rearrangement joins TRBV10-1 to TRBJ2-7; the match to TRBD2 covers 14 bases. Germline V gene data show CDR1 as WNHNN and CDR2 as SYGVQD (reference sequence). This CDR3 is 16 amino acids long. Germline trimming cut 4 bases from V and 6 bases from J; bases unmatched to any gene: 8. The DNA of the CDR3 is TGCGCCAGCAGTGGGGGACTAGCGGGAGCGGTGGGCGAGCAGTACTTC. This translates into CASSGGLAGAVGEQYF.